This TCR beta chain was obtained from a study of blood T cell repertoires in COVID-19. Study in general: The origin of the acute and convalescent COVID-19 samples was the United States, Italy and Spain. Sources were T cells, B-cell-depleted T cells, or PBMCs; the material itself was cDNA or gDNA.

Assay used: immunoSEQ multiplex PCR; TCRdb lists only in-frame clones, some missing. The sample gives over 200,000 clones, roughly 89% of which show up once; about a tenth is in the top ten. Participants came from about two dozen US areas, aged roughly 18 to 95 years. Material: PBMCs or T cells enriched from blood (not recorded which). This TCR came from a man between 18 and 29 years old with acute COVID-19.

The chain's CDR3 is CASSYASGNYEQYF. CDR3 nucleotide sequence: TGTGCCAGCAGTTACGCTAGCGGAAACTACGAGCAGTACTTC. The chain carries TRBV6-5 and TRBJ2-7; 7 bases align to TRBD2. The CDR3 length is 14 residues. Germline CDR1 MNHEY, CDR2 SVGAGI. Trimming cost V 2 bases and J 3 bases; bases outside gene matches: 4.